This TCR beta chain was recorded in a study of cytomegalovirus exposure and HLA in healthy donors. The PCR ran on 60 Vbeta and 13 Jbeta primers. Sequenced by immunoSEQ multiplex PCR; TCRdb stores in-frame clones only, minus some. This table holds fewer than 150,000 clones, roughly 80% found once. General study results and limits: In a later analysis, HLA-associated beta chains showed higher expansion and lower generation probabilities than comparable chains. According to an earlier analysis, most TCR beta V segments yielded productive rearrangements about 87% or about 30% of the time. No immune exposure information besides CMV serostatus was available.

With respect to this clone: Its cognate antigen is unknown.

The V end was cut by 5 bases, the J end by 5 bases, with 17 bases between. Germline values: CDR1 SGDLS, CDR2 YYNGEE. This CDR3 spans 15 amino acids. V usage is TRBV9 and J usage is TRBJ2-1; possible D gene TRBD2, 5 bases. This clonotype was sampled from a man in his thirties or forties in good health and CMV-seronegative. The sample comprised PBMCs. The CDR3 loop is CASSAFGEYHNEQFF. CDR3 DNA sequence: TGTGCCAGCAGTGCATTCGGGGAGTACCACAATGAGCAGTTCTTC.